These T cell receptor beta chains were read from a single sample in a study of somatic mutations in cytotoxic T cells in rheumatoid arthritis. The method was immunoSEQ multiplex PCR; TCRdb's version includes in-frame clones alone and lacks a portion of them. This sample has approximately 17,000 clones, with 70% to 80% found just once. Sequencing was carried out using CD8+ T cells sorted from blood. These receptors came from an adult with rheumatoid arthritis. Both conserved end residues are part of each CDR3. The order of the fields is V gene, clone size, D gene, J gene, CDR3 DNA, CDR3 protein. A D gene is named only where the DNA matches it firmly. Size tells how often a clone was seen (once, few, many) or the class of an expanded clone, and some rows leave it out.

>TRBV9|NA|TRBD2|TRBJ2-1
TGTGCCAGCAGCGTAGAAGCGGGGGAAAAAGTCTTCTACAATGAGCAGTTCTTC
CASSVEAGEKVFYNEQFF
>TRBV6-5|once|NA|TRBJ2-5
TGTGCCAGCAGTTACGGAGTGTCGGGCAACGGGGAGACCCAGTACTTC
CASSYGVSGNGETQYF
>TRBV9|NA|TRBD1|TRBJ2-1
TGTGCCAGCAGCGTAGGGGGGACAGTCTACAATGAGCAGTTCTTC
CASSVGGTVYNEQFF
>TRBV4-2|once|TRBD1|TRBJ1-1
TGTGCCAGCAGCCACAAGTACGGGACAGGGGTCTTGGCTGAAGCTTTCTTT
CASSHKYGTGVLAEAFF
>TRBV25-1|NA|NA|TRBJ2-7
TGTGCCAGCAGTGCCTTTGACAGGTTTGTGTACGAGCAGTACTTC
CASSAFDRFVYEQYF
>TRBV27|NA|TRBD1|TRBJ1-1
TGTGCCAGCAGTTCGGGACAGAGGGGCACTGAAGCTTTCTTT
CASSSGQRGTEAFF
>TRBV5-1|NA|NA|TRBJ2-7
TGCGCCAGCAGCTTGTTCCGGTCCTACGAGCAGTACTTC
CASSLFRSYEQYF
>TRBV11-2|NA|TRBD1|TRBJ1-2
TGTGCCAGCCAAGCAAATAAGGGACAGGTCGATGGCTACACCTTC
CASQANKGQVDGYTF
>TRBV27|NA|NA|TRBJ1-5
TGTGCCAGCAGTAAGGCAGGGAGCCGGCCCCAGCATTTT
CASSKAGSRPQHF
>TRBV11-2|few|NA|TRBJ2-5
TGTGCCAGCAGCTTATCTTTGGAGACCCAGTACTTC
CASSLSLETQYF
>TRBV9|NA|NA|TRBJ2-1
TGTGCCAGCACACCCGGGGGAACCTACAATGAGCAGTTCTTC
CASTPGGTYNEQFF
>TRBV4-2|NA|NA|TRBJ2-5
TGTGCCAGCAGCCAAGGGTCCGGGGAAGAGACCCAGTACTTC
CASSQGSGEETQYF
>TRBV5-1|NA|NA|TRBJ1-1
TGCGCCAGCAGCTTAAGACAGGTGGTGAACTCTGAAGCTTTCTTT
CASSLRQVVNSEAFF
>TRBV15|NA|TRBD1|TRBJ2-3
TGTGCCACCAGCGGATTGACCAAACAGGGGGTTCCCACAGATACGCAGTATTTT
CATSGLTKQGVPTDTQYF
>TRBV29-1|NA|TRBD1|TRBJ2-7
TGCAGCGCTCGGGGACAGGGCTCCTACGAGCAGTACTTC
CSARGQGSYEQYF
>TRBV10-3|NA|NA|TRBJ2-7
TGTGCCATCAGTGAGTCGGCACAGGGCCTATCCTACGAGCAGTACTTC
CAISESAQGLSYEQYF
>TRBV19|NA|NA|TRBJ2-1
TGTGCCGCCAGTACCGGGGAAGTGAACAATGAGCAGTTCTTC
CAASTGEVNNEQFF
>TRBV6-4|NA|NA|TRBJ1-1
TGTGCCAGCAGTGACTGGATGGGTTCTGAAGCTTTCTTT
CASSDWMGSEAFF
>TRBV6-5|few|NA|TRBJ1-1
TGTGCCAGCAGTTACTCGATGGTACCGAACACTGAAGCTTTCTTT
CASSYSMVPNTEAFF
>TRBV7-7|NA|NA|TRBJ2-7
TGTGCCAGCAGCCGAGGGACATTGGCAGTGCAGTACTTC
CASSRGTLAVQYF
>TRBV30|NA|NA|TRBJ2-1
TGTGCCTGGAGGGCCGATGAGCAGTTCTTC
CAWRADEQFF
>TRBV7-6|NA|NA|TRBJ1-2
TGTGCCAGCAGCTTAGTGAGGAGGGCGCCAAACTCTCCTGGCTACACCTTC
CASSLVRRAPNSPGYTF
>TRBV7-6|NA|NA|TRBJ1-1
TGTGCCAGCAGCCTAAGACGGGATGAAGCTTTCTTT
CASSLRRDEAFF
>TRBV19|once|NA|TRBJ1-1
TGTGCCAGTAGCCCTGGTTGGACTGAAGCTTTCTTT
CASSPGWTEAFF
>TRBV29-1|NA|NA|TRBJ2-1
TGCAGCGCTGGCGGGGGCTTCTCCTACAATGAGCAGTTCTTC
CSAGGGFSYNEQFF
>TRBV7-3|once|NA|TRBJ2-3
TGTGCCAGCAGCTTAGGAAGAGATACGCAGTATTTT
CASSLGRDTQYF
>TRBV5-1|once|TRBD1|TRBJ2-5
TGCGCCAGCAGCTTGGCCCTCGGGACAGGGTCGGAGACCCAGTACTTC
CASSLALGTGSETQYF
>TRBV9|NA|NA|TRBJ2-7
TGTGCCAGCAGCTCAGGGACCGAGCAGTACTTC
CASSSGTEQYF
>TRBV7-8|NA|NA|TRBJ2-1
TGTGCCAGCAGCTTCTTTGCGGGTGAGTTCTACAATGAGCAGTTCTTC
CASSFFAGEFYNEQFF
>TRBV27|NA|NA|TRBJ2-7
TGTGCCAGCAGTTTGGGGAACGAGGGGATCCACGAGCAGTACTTC
CASSLGNEGIHEQYF
>TRBV7-9|NA|TRBD1|TRBJ2-2
TGTGCCAGCAGCTGGTCCGGGACAGGACATACCCCGAACACCGGGGAGCTGTTTTTT
CASSWSGTGHTPNTGELFF
>TRBV4-1|NA|TRBD1|TRBJ1-4
TGCGCCAGCAGCCACGCCTACCGGAGGGGGCGAATTGAAAAACTGTTTTTT
CASSHAYRRGRIEKLFF
>TRBV5-1|NA|NA|TRBJ1-4
TGCGCCAGCAGCCCATCAGGGAGTTTGAGTGTCGGGACTAATGAAAAACTGTTTTTT
CASSPSGSLSVGTNEKLFF
>TRBV5-4|NA|TRBD1|TRBJ1-1
TGTGCCAGCAGCGGAGGACAGGAAAGATTAAACACTGAAGCTTTCTTT
CASSGGQERLNTEAFF
>TRBV11-2|NA|TRBD1|TRBJ1-2
TGTGCCAGCAGCCCACGGACAGGGTGGGATGGCTACACCTTC
CASSPRTGWDGYTF
>TRBV13|NA|NA|TRBJ2-4
TGTGCCAGCAGCTGGAACCTAGCCAAAAACATTCAGTACTTC
CASSWNLAKNIQYF
>TRBV7-9|NA|TRBD2|TRBJ2-3
TGTGCCAGCAGCAATAGCGGGGGGGCCCCAGATACGCAGTATTTT
CASSNSGGAPDTQYF
>TRBV9|NA|NA|TRBJ2-1
TGTGCCAGCAGCCCGTCGAATGAGCAGTTCTTC
CASSPSNEQFF
>TRBV29-1|NA|NA|TRBJ1-2
TGCAGCGCCGAGACTGGGGGAGACTATGGCTACACCTTC
CSAETGGDYGYTF
>TRBV10-3|NA|NA|TRBJ2-3
TGTGCCATCAGTGAGTCGTCGGGGTTCACAGATACGCAGTATTTT
CAISESSGFTDTQYF
>TRBV9|NA|NA|TRBJ2-2
TGTGCCAGCAGCCCCTCGGTCGTCCTCGCGAACACCGGGGAGCTGTTTTTT
CASSPSVVLANTGELFF
>TRBV29-1|once|TRBD1|TRBJ2-3
TGCAGCGTTGGACAGGGGGCCACAGATACGCAGTATTTT
CSVGQGATDTQYF
>TRBV6-4|NA|TRBD2|TRBJ2-2
TGTGCCAGCAGTTCCCTTCCGGGACTAGAGCTGTTTTTT
CASSSLPGLELFF
>TRBV7-9|NA|TRBD1|TRBJ2-1
TGTGCCAGCAGCCAGTATGTGCGGACAGGGGCTTTGAATGAGCAGTTCTTC
CASSQYVRTGALNEQFF
>TRBV11-2|NA|NA|TRBJ2-5
TGTGCCAGCAGCTTGGGGCTAGTGGGTACCCAGTACTTC
CASSLGLVGTQYF
>TRBV30|NA|TRBD1|TRBJ2-7
TGTGCCACTACAGGGGAGCCCTCCTACGAGCAGTACTTC
CATTGEPSYEQYF
>TRBV4-1|NA|TRBD2|TRBJ2-3
TGCGCCAGCAGCCAAGATCGGACTAGCGGATACACAGATACGCAGTATTTT
CASSQDRTSGYTDTQYF
>TRBV9|once|TRBD2|TRBJ2-1
TGTGCCAGCAGCGCGGGGGGGCCGAGGGAGCAGTTCTTC
CASSAGGPREQFF
>TRBV4-1|NA|NA|TRBJ2-7
TGCGCCAGCAGCCAAGGGATTCCCTACGAGCAGTACTTC
CASSQGIPYEQYF
>TRBV30|NA|TRBD1|TRBJ1-2
TGTGCCTGGAGTACCGACAGGGATGGCTACACCTTC
CAWSTDRDGYTF